A selection of T cell receptor beta chains follows, all from one sample in a study of blood T cells in healthy people across ages. Using its own MiXCR run on the 5' RACE reads, TCRdb lists one record per CDR3 protein. The table lists hundreds of thousands of distinct CDR3 sequences, roughly 50% of them singletons. Sequenced: blood. The source of these receptors is a man in his fifties or sixties in good health. Both conserved end residues are part of each CDR3. D genes are given only for firm matches. Clone size is stated in some rows and not others, as once, few, many or a class when expanded.

V gene,D gene,clone size,J gene,CDR3 protein,CDR3 DNA
TRBV9,TRBD2,few,TRBJ2-1,CASSVAGLAGSYNEQFF,TGTGCCAGCAGCGTAGCGGGACTAGCAGGCTCCTACAATGAGCAGTTCTTC
TRBV5-1,.,.,TRBJ2-1,CASSLGPGGGGAYNEQFF,TGCGCCAGCAGCTTGGGGCCCGGTGGTGGGGGCGCCTACAATGAGCAGTTCTTC
TRBV29-1,.,.,TRBJ1-1,CSARLFGSYTEAFF,TGCAGCGCCCGCCTTTTCGGCAGCTACACTGAAGCTTTCTTT
TRBV5-1,.,once,TRBJ2-1,CASRTDSSYNEQFF,TGCGCCAGCAGGACAGACAGCTCCTACAATGAGCAGTTCTTC
TRBV20-1,.,.,TRBJ2-5,CSASSNRYQETQYF,TGCAGTGCTAGTAGTAACAGGTACCAAGAGACCCAGTACTTC
TRBV6-2/TRBV6-3,TRBD2,.,TRBJ2-1,CASSYHFSGGSYNEQFF,TGTGCCAGCAGTTACCACTTTAGCGGGGGCTCCTACAATGAGCAGTTCTTC
TRBV10-3,TRBD1,.,TRBJ2-7,CAISGGTVLRHEQYF,TGTGCCATCAGTGGGGGGACAGTTCTGAGGCACGAGCAGTACTTC
TRBV29-1,.,.,TRBJ2-1,CSVGYEQFF,TGCAGCGTGGGGTATGAGCAGTTCTTC
TRBV3-1,.,.,TRBJ2-1,CASSQEGSSSYNEQFF,TGTGCCAGCAGCCAAGAGGGTTCGAGCTCCTACAATGAGCAGTTCTTC
TRBV7-9,TRBD1,.,TRBJ1-3,CASGWATGNTIYF,TGTGCCAGCGGCTGGGCGACAGGGAACACCATATATTTT
TRBV5-1,.,.,TRBJ2-7,CASSLKYEQYF,TGCGCCAGCAGCTTAAAATACGAGCAGTACTTC
TRBV29-1,TRBD1,.,TRBJ2-7,CSVPTGGDEQYF,TGCAGCGTCCCGACAGGGGGGGACGAGCAGTACTTC
TRBV4-2,.,few,TRBJ2-5,CASSQVGQGETQYF,TGTGCCAGCAGCCAAGTCGGGCAGGGGGAGACCCAGTACTTC
TRBV7-8,.,.,TRBJ2-1,CASSVDREGEQFF,TGTGCCAGCAGCGTCGACAGGGAGGGTGAGCAGTTCTTC
TRBV29-1,.,few,TRBJ2-3,CSAPDRPTDTQYF,TGCAGCGCCCCGGACAGACCCACAGATACGCAGTATTTT
TRBV5-4,TRBD1,.,TRBJ1-2,CASSSARQGYNGYTF,TGTGCCAGCAGTTCTGCAAGACAGGGGTACAATGGCTACACCTTC
TRBV2,.,.,TRBJ2-1,CASSHRDMLGNEQFF,TGTGCCAGCAGTCACCGGGACATGCTGGGGAATGAGCAGTTCTTC
TRBV29-1,.,few,TRBJ2-3,CSVGQASTDTQYF,TGCAGCGTTGGGCAGGCGAGCACAGATACGCAGTATTTT
TRBV20-1,.,many,TRBJ2-7,CSATGPYEQYF,TGCAGCGCCACGGGCCCCTACGAGCAGTACTTC
TRBV5-1,TRBD1,.,TRBJ2-1,CASSGRTGQNEQFF,TGCGCCAGCAGCGGACGGACAGGGCAAAATGAGCAGTTCTTC
TRBV7-2,TRBD1,.,TRBJ2-3,CASSLAGTAGDTQYF,TGTGCCAGCAGCTTGGCTGGGACAGCAGGAGATACGCAGTATTTT
TRBV12-3/TRBV12-4,TRBD2,few,TRBJ2-5,CASSLAGGEQETQYF,TGTGCCAGCAGTTTAGCTGGGGGGGAACAAGAGACCCAGTACTTC
TRBV28,TRBD1,.,TRBJ2-1,CASKQGALHNEQFF,TGTGCCAGCAAACAGGGGGCTTTACACAATGAGCAGTTCTTC
TRBV20-1,.,.,TRBJ2-1,CSASPYNEQFF,TGCAGTGCTAGTCCTTACAATGAGCAGTTCTTC
TRBV27,.,.,TRBJ2-5,CASSTHRGGETQYF,TGTGCCAGCAGTACCCACAGGGGAGGGGAGACCCAGTACTTC
TRBV6-5,TRBD1,once,TRBJ1-2,CATGQGANYGYTF,TGTGCCACCGGACAGGGAGCTAACTATGGCTACACCTTC
TRBV2,.,few,TRBJ2-7,CASLKGVVSYEQYF,TGTGCCAGCCTAAAGGGGGTTGTATCCTACGAGCAGTACTTC
TRBV29-1,TRBD1,.,TRBJ1-2,CSVSAGTGRGGYTF,TGCAGCGTTTCAGCCGGGACAGGGAGGGGTGGCTACACCTTC
TRBV6-2/TRBV6-3,.,.,TRBJ2-4,CASSYSSARNIQYF,TGTGCCAGCAGTTACTCGTCTGCCAGAAACATTCAGTACTTC
TRBV4-2,.,.,TRBJ1-4,CASSQTPTSPSGKLFF,TGTGCCAGCAGCCAAACTCCGACAAGCCCGAGCGGGAAACTGTTTTTT
TRBV7-9,.,.,TRBJ1-2,CASRVLSGYTF,TGTGCCAGCAGAGTACTGAGTGGCTACACCTTC
TRBV10-3,TRBD2,few,TRBJ2-7,CAIGSGGRYEQYF,TGTGCCATCGGCAGCGGGGGGCGATACGAGCAGTACTTC
TRBV29-1,TRBD1,few,TRBJ2-3,CSVEEGTGYRGTDTQYF,TGCAGCGTTGAAGAAGGGACAGGGTACCGCGGCACAGATACGCAGTATTTT
TRBV12-3/TRBV12-4,TRBD1,.,TRBJ2-5,CASKGQGRETQYF,TGTGCCAGCAAGGGACAGGGTAGGGAGACCCAGTACTTC
TRBV20-1,TRBD2,.,TRBJ2-3,CSARDQLAGVSTDTQYF,TGCAGTGCTAGAGATCAACTAGCGGGGGTATCCACAGATACGCAGTATTTT
TRBV20-1,.,.,TRBJ2-3,CSARQPRGPDTQYF,TGCAGTGCTAGACAGCCGCGGGGGCCAGATACGCAGTATTTT
TRBV7-2,TRBD2,.,TRBJ2-1,CASTQSGGLYNEQFF,TGTGCCAGCACCCAGAGCGGGGGCCTTTACAATGAGCAGTTCTTC
TRBV7-9,.,few,TRBJ2-6,CASSPLPWQVGLSGANVLTF,TGTGCCAGCAGCCCTCTTCCGTGGCAGGTGGGCCTCTCTGGGGCCAACGTCCTGACTTTC
TRBV5-4,TRBD1,.,TRBJ2-3,CASSQGQGADTQYF,TGTGCCAGCAGCCAAGGACAGGGGGCGGATACGCAGTATTTT
TRBV5-1,TRBD1,.,TRBJ2-3,CASSTTGGGDTQYF,TGCGCCAGCAGTACGACAGGGGGGGGAGATACGCAGTATTTT
TRBV2,TRBD1,.,TRBJ2-5,CASTGTGARQTQYF,TGTGCCAGCACTGGGACAGGAGCGAGGCAGACCCAGTACTTC
TRBV7-2,.,few,TRBJ2-3,CASSLALPGFSDTQYF,TGTGCCAGCAGTTTAGCGCTGCCGGGCTTTTCAGATACGCAGTATTTT
TRBV5-1,.,.,TRBJ2-1,CASSPMDLRDEQFF,TGCGCCAGCAGCCCGATGGATCTCCGCGATGAGCAGTTCTTC
TRBV10-3,.,few,TRBJ1-6,CAISEGLTGSYNSPLHF,TGTGCCATCAGTGAGGGACTGACGGGCTCCTATAATTCACCCCTCCACTTT
TRBV6-1,TRBD2,.,TRBJ2-1,CASSGLAGAYNEQFF,TGTGCCAGCAGTGGACTAGCGGGGGCCTACAATGAGCAGTTCTTC
TRBV3-1,.,.,TRBJ2-1,CASSQVQERQFF,TGTGCCAGCAGCCAAGTTCAGGAGCGGCAGTTCTTC
TRBV7-9,TRBD2,few,TRBJ2-5,CASSLVLAGRETQYF,TGTGCCAGCAGCTTAGTGCTAGCGGGGAGGGAGACCCAGTACTTC
TRBV10-3,.,many,TRBJ2-3,CAIRDEGDTQYF,TGTGCCATCAGGGACGAGGGAGATACGCAGTATTTT
TRBV20-1,.,.,TRBJ2-3,CSARGAVDTQYF,TGCAGTGCTAGAGGAGCGGTAGATACGCAGTATTTT
TRBV6-5,.,.,TRBJ2-3,CASSYSGLSTDTQYF,TGTGCCAGCAGTTACTCGGGACTGAGCACAGATACGCAGTATTTT
TRBV7-9,TRBD1,.,TRBJ2-5,CASHPEDREWETQYF,TGTGCCAGCCACCCCGAGGACAGGGAATGGGAGACCCAGTACTTC
TRBV25-1,.,.,TRBJ1-2,CASSEWGEGAYGYTF,TGTGCCAGCAGTGAATGGGGTGAGGGAGCCTATGGCTACACCTTC
TRBV29-1,.,.,TRBJ1-2,CSVDSGADYGYTF,TGCAGCGTTGATTCAGGGGCTGACTATGGCTACACCTTC
TRBV20-1,.,.,TRBJ2-7,CSADRQVPSYEQYF,TGCAGTGCTGACCGACAGGTTCCCTCCTACGAGCAGTACTTC
TRBV18,TRBD1,.,TRBJ1-2,CASSPDRTFYGYTF,TGTGCCAGCTCACCGGACAGGACCTTCTATGGCTACACCTTC
TRBV4-1,.,.,TRBJ1-2,CASSQAQVNNYGYTF,TGCGCCAGCAGCCAAGCGCAGGTGAATAACTATGGCTACACCTTC
TRBV12-3/TRBV12-4,.,medium-sized,TRBJ2-3,CASSFGGRGDTQYF,TGTGCCAGCAGTTTTGGGGGGAGAGGAGATACGCAGTATTTT
TRBV5-1,.,.,TRBJ2-3,CASSSLPGGSTDTQYF,TGCGCCAGCAGCTCCCTCCCGGGGGGCAGCACAGATACGCAGTATTTT
TRBV9,TRBD2,.,TRBJ2-3,CASSEAPWGGDTQYF,TGTGCCAGCAGCGAGGCCCCATGGGGGGGAGATACGCAGTATTTT